This TCR beta chain was observed in a study of T cells in Graves' hyperthyroidism and ophthalmopathy. This clonotype was detected many times. Exclusion of patients followed from uncontrolled infection, other autoimmune disease, pregnancy or lactation. RNA transcripts provided the source from which TCR beta CDR3 regions were amplified. Primed by the HTBI set, a first-round RT-PCR was run on the TCR CDR3. In TCRdb, the multiplex PCR reads were re-called with MiXCR into one record per CDR3 protein. The sample records a few hundred thousand distinct CDR3 sequences, roughly 12% being singletons. The CDR3 spans 14 residues. The J segment lost 4 bases and the V segment lost 6 bases, leaving 8 bases of the junction unmatched.

Sequenced material: blood. The chain recombines TRBV12-3 or TRBV12-4 with TRBJ1-1, with 7 positions matching TRBD1. The receptor's source is a man in his thirties or forties with Graves' hyperthyroidism that later progressed to Graves' ophthalmopathy. The CDR3, as DNA: TGTGCCAGCAGGCAGAGACAGGGAAGCACTGAAGCTTTCTTT. Translation gives CASRQRQGSTEAFF.